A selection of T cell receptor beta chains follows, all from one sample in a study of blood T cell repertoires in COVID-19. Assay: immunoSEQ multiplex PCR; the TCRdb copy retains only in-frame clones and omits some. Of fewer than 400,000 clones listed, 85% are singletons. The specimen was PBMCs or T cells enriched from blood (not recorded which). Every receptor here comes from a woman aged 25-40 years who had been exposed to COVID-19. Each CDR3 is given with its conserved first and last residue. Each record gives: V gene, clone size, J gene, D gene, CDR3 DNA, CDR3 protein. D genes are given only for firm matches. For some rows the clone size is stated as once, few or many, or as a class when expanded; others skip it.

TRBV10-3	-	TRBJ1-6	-	TGTGCCATCAAGAAAGACATTCAGAGCTCCTATAATTCACCCCTCCACTTT	CAIKKDIQSSYNSPLHF
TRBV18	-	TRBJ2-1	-	TGTGCCAGCTCACCCTCCGGGACAATTCTCAGGTTCTTC	CASSPSGTILRFF
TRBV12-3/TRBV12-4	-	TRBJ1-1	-	TGTGCCAGCAGCTACAGGGTACCCAATGGAGCTTTCTTT	CASSYRVPNGAFF
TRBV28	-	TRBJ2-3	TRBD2	TGTGCCAGCAGTTTGCGCAGCGGGAGAATATACTGGACAGATACGCAGTATTTT	CASSLRSGRIYWTDTQYF
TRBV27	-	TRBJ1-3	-	TGTGCCAGCAGCCCCCGGGTCTCTGGAAACACCATATATTTT	CASSPRVSGNTIYF
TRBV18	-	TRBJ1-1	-	TGTGCCAGCCTGGAAGTCCCGGACATGAACACTGAAGCTTTCTTT	CASLEVPDMNTEAFF
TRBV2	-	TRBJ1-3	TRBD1	TGTGCCAGCAGTGCAGGGGGACCCGGAAACACCATATATTTT	CASSAGGPGNTIYF
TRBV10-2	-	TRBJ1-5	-	TGCGCCAGCAGTGAGTACGGGGGCAATCAGCCCCAGCATTTT	CASSEYGGNQPQHF
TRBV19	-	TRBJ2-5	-	TGTGCCAGTAGTATATTCCCAGGCCCCCAAGAGACCCAGTACTTC	CASSIFPGPQETQYF
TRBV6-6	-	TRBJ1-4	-	TGTGCCAGCAGTTACGGCCGTAATGAAAAACTGTTTTTT	CASSYGRNEKLFF
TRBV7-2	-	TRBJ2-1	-	TGTGCCAGCAGCTTAACGAGGGGGTCCAACAATGAGCAGTTCTTC	CASSLTRGSNNEQFF
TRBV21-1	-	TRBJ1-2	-	TGTGCCAGCAGCAGATTGGACAGGTTCTATGGCTACACCTTC	CASSRLDRFYGYTF
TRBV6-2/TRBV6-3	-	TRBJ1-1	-	TGTGCCAGCAGTTACAGCAGGGGCTGGGGCTTTGAAGCTTTCTTT	CASSYSRGWGFEAFF
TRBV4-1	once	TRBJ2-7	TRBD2	TGCGCCAGCAGCCAAGAAGGGACTAGCAGTTCCAACGAGCAGTACTTC	CASSQEGTSSSNEQYF
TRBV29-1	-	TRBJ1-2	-	TGCAGCGTCCGGGACACCTTATCTAACTATGGCTACACCTTC	CSVRDTLSNYGYTF
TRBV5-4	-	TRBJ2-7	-	TGTGCCAGCAGCTTAGAACATCGGAGCTCCTACGAGCAGTACTTC	CASSLEHRSSYEQYF
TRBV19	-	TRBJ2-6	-	TGTGCCAGTAGTAACGCAGGGTCAGGGGCCAACGTCCTGACTTTC	CASSNAGSGANVLTF
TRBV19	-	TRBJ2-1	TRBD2	TGTGCCAGTAGCGATAGCGGGCGTACTAGCTCCTACAATGAGCAGTTCTTC	CASSDSGRTSSYNEQFF
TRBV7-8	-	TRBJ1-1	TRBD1	TGTGCCAGCAAGGGACAGGGTATGAACACTGAAGCTTTCTTT	CASKGQGMNTEAFF
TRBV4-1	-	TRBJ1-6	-	TGCGCCAGCAGCCAAGACGGCATAGTACAGGGTGCTTCACCCCTCCACTTT	CASSQDGIVQGASPLHF
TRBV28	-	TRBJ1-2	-	TGTGCCAGCAGGACAGCAGGGGCGAACTATGGCTACACCTTC	CASRTAGANYGYTF
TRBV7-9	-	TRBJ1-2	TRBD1	TGTGCCAGCAACCAAGTAAACAGGGGATTGAACTATGGCTACACCTTC	CASNQVNRGLNYGYTF
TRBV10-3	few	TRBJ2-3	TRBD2	TGTGCCATCATGAGTAGCGGGAGTGAGAGTACGCAGTATTTT	CAIMSSGSESTQYF
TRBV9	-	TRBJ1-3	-	TGTGCCAGCAGCGTAGCCCCAGGCTCTGGAAACACCATATATTTT	CASSVAPGSGNTIYF
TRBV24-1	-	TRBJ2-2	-	TGTGCCACCAGTGAAACAGGGACCGGGGAGCTGTTTTTT	CATSETGTGELFF
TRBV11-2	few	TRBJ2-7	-	TGTGCCAGCAGCTTAGATTCTTACGAGCAGTACTTC	CASSLDSYEQYF
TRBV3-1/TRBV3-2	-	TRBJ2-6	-	TGTGCCAGCAGCCAAGCGTGGCTAGCGTCTGGGGCCAACGTCCTGACTTTC	CASSQAWLASGANVLTF
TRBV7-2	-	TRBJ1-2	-	TGTGCCAGCAGCCCGGGAGGGGTCCCAGCTAACTATGGCTACACCTTC	CASSPGGVPANYGYTF
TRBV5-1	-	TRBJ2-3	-	TGCGCCAGCAGTCCGGACTCTGGCACAGATACGCAGTATTTT	CASSPDSGTDTQYF
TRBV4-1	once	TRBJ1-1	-	TGCGCCAGCAGCCAGTATACGACAGGAGTTAACACTGAAGCTTTCTTT	CASSQYTTGVNTEAFF
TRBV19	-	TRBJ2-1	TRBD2	TGTGCCAGTGGACTAGCGGGAGCGATAGATGAGCAGTTCTTC	CASGLAGAIDEQFF
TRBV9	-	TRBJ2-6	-	TGTGCCAGCAGCGAGGAGGCCCGCTCCAACGTCCTGACTTTC	CASSEEARSNVLTF